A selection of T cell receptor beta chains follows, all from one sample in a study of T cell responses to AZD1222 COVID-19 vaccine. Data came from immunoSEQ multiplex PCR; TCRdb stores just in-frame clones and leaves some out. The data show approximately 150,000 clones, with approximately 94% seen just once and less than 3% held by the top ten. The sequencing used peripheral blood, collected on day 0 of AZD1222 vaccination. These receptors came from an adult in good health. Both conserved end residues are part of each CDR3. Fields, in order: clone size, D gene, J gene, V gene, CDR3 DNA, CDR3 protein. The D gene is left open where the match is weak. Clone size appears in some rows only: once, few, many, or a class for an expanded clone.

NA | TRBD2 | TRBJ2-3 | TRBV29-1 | TGCAGCGTTGGATGGGTAGCGGGAGGGCCGGGGACAGATACGCAGTATTTT | CSVGWVAGGPGTDTQYF
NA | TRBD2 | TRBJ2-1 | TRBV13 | TGTGCCAGCAGCTCCCCTAGCGGAAGCTACAATGAGCAGTTCTTC | CASSSPSGSYNEQFF
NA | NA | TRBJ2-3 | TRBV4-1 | TGCGCCAGCAGCCAAGGACATCCTAGACAAGCAGATACGCAGTATTTT | CASSQGHPRQADTQYF
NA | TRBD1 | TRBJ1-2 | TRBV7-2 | TGTGCCAGCAGCTTAGAACAGGGGGTAGTATATGGCTACACCTTC | CASSLEQGVVYGYTF
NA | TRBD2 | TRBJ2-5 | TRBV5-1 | TGCGCCAGCAGCGGAGCGGGAGGGGATGAGACCCAGTACTTC | CASSGAGGDETQYF
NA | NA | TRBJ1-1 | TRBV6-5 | TGTGCCAGCAGTTTACTCTATAGGGAGATGAACACTGAAGCTTTCTTT | CASSLLYREMNTEAFF
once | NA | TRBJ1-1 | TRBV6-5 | TGTGCCAGCACTAAAATGAACACTGAAGCTTTCTTT | CASTKMNTEAFF
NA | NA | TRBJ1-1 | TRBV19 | TGTGCCAGTAGTATAACAGGGAGGGGCACTGAAGCTTTCTTT | CASSITGRGTEAFF
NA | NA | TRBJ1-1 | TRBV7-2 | TGTGCCAGCAGCTTTGGTTTCGAAGGGTGGACTGAAGCTTTCTTT | CASSFGFEGWTEAFF
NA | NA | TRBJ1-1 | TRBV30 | TGTGCCTGGAGACGGGGGATGACTGAAGCTTTCTTT | CAWRRGMTEAFF
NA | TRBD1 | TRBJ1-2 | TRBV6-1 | TGTGCCAGCAGTGACATCCGGGACAGGGGTGGCTACACCTTC | CASSDIRDRGGYTF
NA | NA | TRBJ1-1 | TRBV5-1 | TGCGCCAGCAGTAGCCCCCACGACAACACTGAAGCTTTCTTT | CASSSPHDNTEAFF